The present entry profiles one TCR beta chain with its context. Its antigen is still unknown. The sample is drawn from a study of cytomegalovirus exposure and HLA in healthy donors. Researchers ran the PCR with 60 Vbeta and 13 Jbeta primers. Measured with immunoSEQ multiplex PCR; TCRdb has only the in-frame clones, and not every one. The repertoire includes about 84,000 clones, 78% of them detected once, and nearly 2.5% sits in the top ten. The germline gives CDR1 MNHEY, CDR2 SMNVEV (reference sequence). The V end lost 2 bases, the J end lost 0 bases, and 14 bases lay between the germline ends. The CDR3 is 17 residues long. Study-wide results and caveats: The study found most TCR sequences rare, yet found some public TCRs in many donors. The listing of 160 or so TCR beta chains classed them as cytomegalovirus-associated. In the analysis, some V segments, TRBV6-2 and TRBV6-3 included, were excluded as indistinguishable.

Sequenced sample: PBMCs. The sequence was collected from a male donor in good health and CMV-seropositive. This sequence joins TRBV27 and TRBJ1-3; D remains unclear. In DNA, the CDR3 is TGTGCCAGCAGTTTAAATTTCAGGTCGCACTCTGGAAACACCATATATTTT. It codes for CASSLNFRSHSGNTIYF.